The 29 T cell receptor beta chains below all came from one sample that was sequenced in a study of tumor-infiltrating lymphocytes in primary liver carcinoma (dated by TCRdb to 2017 to 2019). The reads were generated on an Illumina HiSeq 2500. Starting from 450 to 500 ng total RNA, TCRbeta-specific cDNA was produced by reverse transcription with a constant-region primer and ProtoScript II reverse transcriptase. The TCRbeta libraries were prepared through three rounds of nested multiplex PCR following a slightly modified ARM-PCR procedure. The first two PCR rounds used multiplex TRBV1-TRBV30 forward primers with a Cbeta reverse primer, each for about 10 cycles. The raw public data were reprocessed by TCRdb itself: fastp quality trimming at Q25, MiXCR clonotype calling, in-frame beta chains only. Records with the same CDR3 protein are collapsed into one entry carrying the most frequent genes and DNA. A total of tens of thousands of distinct CDR3 sequences appear in this sample, approximately 70% of them only once. The ten biggest clones cover approximately 19% of the sample.

Total RNA and DNA were co-extracted without cell sorting from around 20-30 mg of bulk tissue using the AllPrep DNA/RNA mini kit. The sample taken for sequencing was liver tumor tissue from sampling region 2. The cell subset or site label, read with the paper, signifies: tumor region T2, inferior pole. The source of these receptors is a man aged 40-49 years with primary liver carcinoma and hepatitis B virus infection.

Points on this clonotype: Since the CDR3 does not end with the conserved phenylalanine or tryptophan, this likely comes from a read error. The CDR3 is CASSQGKASRGQFT. CDR3 coding DNA: TGTGCCAGCAGCCAAGGAAAGGCGTCGAGGGGGCAGTTCACC. The V call is TRBV14, the J call TRBJ2-1; D is possibly TRBD1 or TRBD2 (5 bases each). This CDR3 is 14 amino acids long. Germline V gene sequence: CDR1 SGHDN, CDR2 FVKESK. V lost 1 base, J lost 12 bases, and 16 bases lay in between.

By proportion, this clonotype is medium-sized. The chain joins TRBV28 to TRBJ2-1, with 8 bases fitting TRBD2. Trimming at V came to 8 bases and at J to 6 bases, leaving 6 bases not matched to a gene. Germline V CDR1 and CDR2: MDHEN, SYDVKM. CDR3 length: 13 residues. This CDR3 reads CASWIRGGNEQFF. CDR3 DNA sequence: TGTGCCAGCTGGATACGGGGGGGCAATGAGCAGTTCTTC.

Regarding this clonotype: One end of the junction varies from germline; a read error may be responsible. The chain is built from TRBV30 and TRBJ1-1, with D perhaps matching TRBD1 (5 bases). Germline loops: CDR1 GTSNPN, CDR2 SVGIG (reference sequence). This CDR3 has 13 amino acids. The CDR3 loop is CTWTAFEGTEAFF. The DNA of the CDR3 is TGTACCTGGACGGCCTTCGAGGGGACGGAAGCTTTCTTT.

This chain uses TRBV5-1 with TRBJ2-6; possibly TRBD1 for D (5 bases). CDR1 is SGHRS, CDR2 YFSETQ, per germline. This CDR3 has 14 amino acids. The DNA for the CDR3 is TGCGGCAGGAGCTTGGGGCCGGGGGCCAACGTCCTGACTTTC. It encodes CGRSLGPGANVLTF.

This clonotype was observed a few times. One junction end does not reproduce the germline sequence, and a read error may be involved. This sequence joins TRBV7-9 and TRBJ2-1; possible D gene TRBD2, 5 bases. The CDR3 loop spans 13 amino acids. Germline CDR1 SEHNR, CDR2 FQNEAQ (reference sequence). The CDR3: CTSSLEGWEWQFF. CDR3 bases: TGTACCAGCAGCTTAGAGGGTTGGGAATGGCAGTTCTTC.

This clonotype occurred many times. V and J are TRBV5-1 and TRBJ2-1, with D possibly TRBD2 on 6 matching bases. Germline V gene lookup returns CDR1 SGHRS and CDR2 YFSETQ. The CDR3 has 15 amino acids. Deletions cut 0 bases from V and 5 bases from J, with 12 bases between. In DNA, the CDR3 is TGCGCCAGCAGCTTGGTAGTGACTAGTGACAATGAGCAGTTCTTC. Translation: CASSLVVTSDNEQFF.

As concerns this clonotype: The conserved closing phenylalanine or tryptophan is absent in this CDR3, likely reflecting a read error. Because the CDR3's place on the DNA is in doubt, the DNA is left out and the CDR3 is given as listed by TCRdb. CDR3 residues: CAVLDSEQLL. This rearrangement joins TRBV29-1 to TRBJ2-1; the D call TRBD1 from the table was never checked on the DNA. From its first to its last residue, the CDR3 has 10 amino acids. CDR1 SQVTM and CDR2 ANQGSEA come from the germline V gene.

Regarding this clonotype: Since the CDR3 does not end with the conserved phenylalanine or tryptophan, this likely comes from a read error. No DNA is shown, since the ends of the CDR3 on it are uncertain; the CDR3 is the one TCRdb lists. The CDR3 protein is CSVLAGTGELLY. The genes are TRBV29-1 and TRBJ2-2. Counting both end residues, the CDR3 totals 12 amino acids. CDR1 SQVTM and CDR2 ANQGSEA come from the germline V gene.

The chain has TRBV6-2 or TRBV6-3 and TRBJ2-7, with D hard to call. The CDR3 has 15 residues. The ends were cut back, 6 bases at V and 3 bases at J, with 18 bases in the middle. Germline values: CDR1 MNHEY, CDR2 SVGEGT. The CDR3, as DNA: TGTGCCAGCAGCCCCTGGACGTTCCGGAGCTACGAGCAGTACTTC. This codes for CASSPWTFRSYEQYF.

The gene calls are TRBV12-3 or TRBV12-4 and TRBJ1-5; D remains unclear. The CDR3 spans 12 residues. V dropped 11 bases and J dropped 5 bases, with 13 bases sitting between them. The CDR3 bases are TGTGCCTGCTGTTTATACGATCAGCCCCAGCATTTT. It translates to CACCLYDQPQHF.

The chain employs TRBV5-4 and TRBJ2-2, with D maybe TRBD2 (6 bases). The germline V gene encodes CDR1 SGHNT and CDR2 YYREEE (reference sequence). V was clipped by 2 bases and J by 15 bases, with 14 bases between them. The CDR3 is made up of 12 amino acids. This chain's CDR3 is CASSFVCGEVFF. The CDR3 DNA reads as TGTGCCAGCAGCTTCGTTTGCGGGGAAGTGTTTTTT. Using reference TRBV5-4 and TRBJ2-2 for the parts outside the CDR3, the full variable domain is ETGVTQSPTHLIKTRGQQVTLRCSSQSGHNTVSWYQQALGQGPQFIFQYYREEENGRGNFPPRFSGLQFPNYSSELNVNALELDDSALYLCASSFVCGEVFFGEGSRLTVL.

With respect to this clonotype: Given the absence of the conserved phenylalanine or tryptophan at the CDR3 end, a read error is likely. This rearrangement joins TRBV28 to TRBJ2-2; 7 positions match TRBD1. Germline values: CDR1 MDHEN, CDR2 SYDVKM. The CDR3 loop spans 15 amino acids. For the CDR3, the DNA is TGTGTCAGCATTCCGGGACAGATGAACACCGGGGAGCTGTTTTCT. It is translated as CVSIPGQMNTGELFS.

A remark on this clonotype: Compared with germline, one end of the junction differs, possibly owing to a read error. This sequence joins TRBV5-1 and TRBJ2-2, with D possibly being TRBD1 or TRBD2 (5 bases each). This CDR3 has 15 residues. Germline V gene lookup returns CDR1 SGHRS and CDR2 YFSETQ. The CDR3 spells CASSSGTVNTGELFF. CDR3 in DNA: TGTGCCAGCAGCTCGGGGACGGTGAACACCGGGGAGCTGTTTTTT. Variable domain in full (rest from reference TRBV5-1 and TRBJ2-2): KAGVTQTPRYLIKTRGQQVTLSCSPISGHRSVSWYQQTPGQGLQFLFEYFSETQRNKGNFPGRFSGRQFSNSRSEMNVSTLELGDSALYLCASSSGTVNTGELFFGEGSRLTVL.

Worth noting for this clonotype: An end of the junction does not agree with germline; a read error may underlie this. J is TRBJ1-6 and V is TRBV11-1; tentative D call: TRBD1 (5 bases). There are 13 residues in the CDR3. Germline values: CDR1 SGHAT, CDR2 FQDESV (reference sequence). CDR3 coding DNA: TGTACCAGCGGCCGGACACTGGCTTCACCCCTCCACTTT. Translated, it gives CTSGRTLASPLHF.

This chain connects TRBV11-3 to TRBJ1-5; D unclear. Trimming stripped 0 bases from V and 6 bases from J, with 12 bases between. The CDR3 extends over 15 amino acids. From germline, CDR1 is SGHNT and CDR2 YENEEA. CDR3 bases: TGTGCCAGCAGCTTAGATCCGGGGATGGGTCAGCCCCAGCATTTT. Encoded protein: CASSLDPGMGQPQHF.

Remarks on this clonotype: A much more abundant neighbour one base away suggests this may be a read error. The chain has TRBV6-1 and TRBJ2-3, with 11 positions matching TRBD2. The V gene's germline CDR1 is MNHNS and CDR2 SASEGT. The J segment lost 2 bases and the V segment lost 7 bases, leaving 8 bases of the junction unmatched. The CDR3 covers 16 residues. The CDR3 DNA reads as TGTGCCAGCATGGAACTAGCGGGAGTAAACACAGATACGCAGTATTTT. Translation: CASMELAGVNTDTQYF.

Worth noting for this clonotype: One end of the junction does not line up with germline, which may come from a read error. The V call is TRBV11-2, the J call TRBJ2-6; 8 bases line up with TRBD1. The CDR3 loop spans 21 amino acids. CDR1 is SGHAT, CDR2 FQNNGV, per germline. The CDR3 region is CASSMGGDRGISLSAANVLTF. DNA for the CDR3: TGTGCCAGCAGCATGGGGGGAGACAGGGGTATCTCCCTCTCTGCGGCCAACGTCCTGACTTTC.

About this clonotype itself: One end of the junction fails to match germline, which may point to a read error. This chain joins TRBV14 and TRBJ2-1, with 8 nucleotides matching TRBD2. The length of the CDR3 is 16 residues. Germline values: CDR1 SGHDN, CDR2 FVKESK. The CDR3, as DNA: TGTGCTAGCAGTGCCGTAGCGGGAAGGGTAAACAATGAGCAGATCTTC. It encodes CASSAVAGRVNNEQIF.

This chain connects TRBV19 to TRBJ1-4; D is ambiguous. This CDR3 is built from 16 residues. Germline V gene lookup returns CDR1 LNHDA and CDR2 SQIVND (reference sequence). V was cut by 8 bases and J by 5 bases, with 21 bases left in between. This CDR3 is CASGPDRMGSNEKLFF. The CDR3 DNA is TGTGCCAGTGGTCCCGACCGTATGGGGAGCAATGAAAAACTGTTTTTT.

V gene TRBV14 combines with J gene TRBJ2-1; tentative D call: TRBD2 (5 bases). Germline V CDR1 and CDR2: SGHDN, FVKESK. With 6 bases removed from V and 5 bases from J, the gap between germline ends came to 20 bases. The CDR3 is 16 amino acids. DNA for the CDR3: TGTGCCAGCAGTGCCGTAGAGGGATCAGTAAACAATGAGCAGTTCTTC. It encodes CASSAVEGSVNNEQFF.

The chain recombines TRBV6-2 or TRBV6-3 with TRBJ2-2; D is possibly TRBD2 (6 bases). This CDR3 has 18 residues. Trimming left V 2 bases short and J 13 bases short, with 29 bases between. CDR1 is MNHEY and CDR2 is SVGEGT in the germline V gene. The CDR3 sequence: CASSYPTVLSGRTGRLFF. CDR3 sequence (DNA): TGTGCCAGCAGTTACCCGACCGTGCTATCGGGGAGGACCGGGAGGCTGTTTTTT.

For this clonotype: The junction shows a germline mismatch at one end, possibly a read error. This chain joins TRBV28 and TRBJ1-1, with D unclear. The CDR3 is made up of 13 amino acids. The germline gives CDR1 MDHEN, CDR2 SYDVKM. The DNA of the CDR3 is TGTACCAGCAGACAAGCAGGAGGCACTGAAGCTTTCTTT. Translation: CTSRQAGGTEAFF. The full variable domain, rest sourced from reference TRBV28 and TRBJ1-1, is DVKVTQSSRYLVKRTGEKVFLECVQDMDHENMFWYRQDPGLGLRLIYFSYDVKMKEKGDIPEGYSVSREKKERFSLILESASTNQTSMYLCTSRQAGGTEAFFGQGTRLTVV.

A word on this clonotype: At one of its ends the junction is not consistent with the germline gene, which may arise from a read error. The gene calls are TRBV6-2 or TRBV6-3 and TRBJ2-5; TRBD2 aligns across 10 bases. CDR3 length: 13 amino acids. Germline values: CDR1 MNHEY, CDR2 SVGEGT. CDR3 DNA: TGTGCCAGCAGTATGGGACTAGCGAACGCCCAGTATTTC. Encoded protein: CASSMGLANAQYF.

The table lists this clonotype with a few counts. The gene calls are TRBV11-1 and TRBJ1-6; TRBD1 might be the D (5 bases). Germline CDR1 reads SGHAT; CDR2 reads FQDESV (reference sequence). The CDR3 sequence is 12 residues long. V was cut by 8 bases and J by 9 bases, with 11 bases left in between. The CDR3 protein is CASRTLVSPLHF. The CDR3 DNA follows: TGTGCCAGCCGGACACTGGTTTCACCCCTCCACTTT.

This clonotype was seen a few times. One end of the junction fails to match germline, which may point to a read error. The chain combines TRBV14 with TRBJ2-1; D perhaps matches TRBD2 (5 bases). Germline values: CDR1 SGHDN, CDR2 FVKESK. The CDR3 sequence is 15 residues long. As DNA, the CDR3 is TGTGCCAGCAGTGCGGTAGGAGGAAGCTACAATGGGCAGTTCTTC. Protein: CASSAVGGSYNGQFF.

As for this clonotype: The conserved phenylalanine or tryptophan normally closing the CDR3 is absent here, so this likely arose from a read error. V usage is TRBV4-3 and J usage is TRBJ2-3; 8 nucleotides agree with TRBD2. This CDR3 region has 17 residues. Germline assignment: CDR1 LGHNA and CDR2 YSLEER. This chain's CDR3 is CTSSHDTDAGGTDTQYL. The DNA of the CDR3 is TGCACCAGCAGCCATGATACCGACGCGGGAGGAACAGATACGCAGTATCTT.

The chain uses TRBV11-3 and TRBJ2-3; TRBD2 matches at 14 bases. The CDR3 length is 17 residues. With 5 bases clipped from V and 2 bases from J, the junction kept 6 bases outside the gene matches. Per the germline V gene, CDR1 is SGHNT and CDR2 is YENEEA. CDR3 bases: TGTGCCAGCAGCCATGGGACTAGCGGGAGTCACACAGATACGCAGTATTTT. It encodes CASSHGTSGSHTDTQYF.

This clonotype was seen more than once but under ten times. V is TRBV2 and J is TRBJ1-3, with D unresolved. Germline V gene sequence: CDR1 SNHLY, CDR2 FYNNEI. The CDR3 loop spans 11 amino acids. The V and J ends lost 2 bases and 7 bases respectively, with 3 bases between them. CDR3 DNA: TGTGCCAGCAGTGAACAGAACACCATATATTTT. Its translation: CASSEQNTIYF.

The J gene is TRBJ2-5, the V gene TRBV5-4; the match to TRBD2 covers 8 bases. V trimming: 7 bases; J trimming: 5 bases; junction bases outside the gene matches: 10. The length of the CDR3 is 14 residues. Germline loops: CDR1 SGHNT, CDR2 YYREEE (reference sequence). CDR3 nucleotides: TGTGCCAGCGGTCCCAGCGGGAGAATGGAGACCCAGTACTTC. Translating it yields CASGPSGRMETQYF.